Presented here are 26 T cell receptor beta chains from one specimen sequenced in a study of cytomegalovirus exposure and HLA in healthy donors. PCR used 60 Vbeta primers and 13 Jbeta primers. Sequencing was performed with immunoSEQ multiplex PCR; in TCRdb, only in-frame clones are kept and a portion is missing. The sample includes 160,000 or so clones, over 70% seen only once; the top ten take about 1.4%. The sequenced sample consisted of PBMCs. Every receptor here comes from a woman aged 18-29 years in good health and CMV-seronegative.

The chain uses TRBV30 and TRBJ1-1; the match to TRBD1 covers 9 bases. Germline-derived CDR1 and CDR2 are GTSNPN and SVGIG (reference sequence). The ends lost 8 bases at V and 4 bases at J; junction bases unmatched: 11. CDR3 length equals 14 residues. For the CDR3, the DNA is TGTGCCCGCTACAACAGGGGGCATAGCACTGAAGCTTTCTTT. Translation: CARYNRGHSTEAFF.

This clone was found a few times. The V call is TRBV6-1, the J call TRBJ2-2; D ambiguous. The CDR3 sequence is 15 residues long. Germline V gives CDR1 MNHNS, CDR2 SASEGT. V lost 2 bases, J lost 8 bases, and 15 bases lay in between. CDR3 loop: CASSEPYDTLGELFF. The CDR3 coding sequence is TGTGCCAGCAGTGAACCCTACGACACGCTGGGGGAGCTGTTTTTT.

The gene calls are TRBV30 and TRBJ2-3, with TRBD2 matching 7 bases. This CDR3 region has 14 residues. Germline loops: CDR1 GTSNPN, CDR2 SVGIG (reference sequence). J gave up 2 bases and V 5 bases, and 7 bases lay outside the gene matches. Written as DNA, the CDR3 is TGTGCCTGGCAGGCTAGCGGATTCACAGATACGCAGTATTTT. This codes for CAWQASGFTDTQYF.

The genes are TRBV7-9 and TRBJ1-1, with TRBD1 as a possible D gene (6 bases). V lost 5 bases and J 4 bases, leaving 23 bases between the germline ends. The CDR3 spans 17 residues. CDR1 is SEHNR and CDR2 is FQNEAQ in the germline V gene (reference sequence). CDR3 DNA: TGTGCCAGCAGCCGCTTAGGGGGGCTGCGGGAGGGCACTGAAGCTTTCTTT. Its translation is CASSRLGGLREGTEAFF.

This chain connects TRBV19 to TRBJ2-7; perhaps TRBD2 as D (6 bases). CDR1 LNHDA and CDR2 SQIVND come from the germline V gene (reference sequence). The ends were cut back, 4 bases at V and 6 bases at J, with 19 bases in the middle. The CDR3 contains 15 residues. CDR3 sequence: CASSTSGGSLPEQYF. The CDR3 DNA reads as TGTGCCAGTAGTACCTCCGGGGGAAGTCTTCCCGAGCAGTACTTC.

The rearrangement uses TRBV4-1 and TRBJ1-4; D unresolved. V dropped 1 base and J dropped 8 bases, with 8 bases sitting between them. There are 13 residues in the CDR3. Germline V CDR1 and CDR2: MGHRA, YSYEKL. The CDR3: CASSQVTGEKLFF. The DNA of the CDR3 is TGCGCCAGCAGCCAAGTGACTGGGGAAAAACTGTTTTTT.

The chain links TRBV10-3 to TRBJ2-7; 12 nucleotides align to TRBD1. Germline V gene lookup returns CDR1 ENHRY and CDR2 SYGVKD. CDR3 size: 15 residues. Unmatched junction bases numbered 6, after V lost 3 bases and J lost 6 bases. The CDR3 sequence is CAISDPGQGAGEQYF. The CDR3, as DNA: TGTGCCATCAGTGACCCGGGACAGGGGGCCGGCGAGCAGTACTTC.

This clone was seen a single time. The chain is built from TRBV4-1 and TRBJ2-1, with TRBD1 matching over 10 bases. The ends lost 4 bases at V and 7 bases at J; junction bases unmatched: 7. Germline V gene data show CDR1 as MGHRA and CDR2 as YSYEKL. The CDR3 runs to 15 residues. Written as DNA, the CDR3 is TGCGCCAGCAGCCCCACCTGGGACAGGGGAAATGAGCAGTTCTTC. Its protein is CASSPTWDRGNEQFF.

CDR3 amino acids: CASNEGTGGVYEQYF. The CDR3 DNA is TGTGCCAGCAACGAAGGGACAGGGGGAGTCTACGAGCAGTACTTC. This sequence joins TRBV6-1 and TRBJ2-7, with 11 bases that match TRBD1. The germline V gene has CDR1 MNHNS and CDR2 SASEGT. With 7 bases clipped from V and 3 bases from J, the junction kept 8 bases outside the gene matches. The CDR3 has 15 amino acids.

CDR3 nucleotides: TGTGCCAGCTCACCTCTTGCGGGGGGTAGGTCCTACGAGCAGTACTTC. Amino acid sequence: CASSPLAGGRSYEQYF. This chain joins TRBV18 and TRBJ2-7, with TRBD2 matching over 8 bases. The length of the CDR3 is 16 residues. V gave up 3 bases and J gave up 1 base; unmatched junction bases: 8. Germline V gives CDR1 KGHSH, CDR2 LQKENI.

The gene calls are TRBV6-6 and TRBJ1-5; 7 bases fit TRBD1. The germline V gene has CDR1 MNHNY and CDR2 SVGAGI (reference sequence). V shed 5 bases and J 4 bases; nucleotides not matched to a gene: 2. CDR3 length equals 13 residues. CDR3 nucleotide sequence: TGTGCCAGCAGTGGGACAGCGAATCAGCCCCAGCATTTT. The encoded protein is CASSGTANQPQHF.

The gene calls are TRBV6-1 and TRBJ2-1, with TRBD1 as a possible D gene (6 bases). This CDR3 is built from 14 residues. Trimming stripped 10 bases from V and 5 bases from J, with 18 bases between. Germline V gene data show CDR1 as MNHNS and CDR2 as SASEGT. CDR3 bases: TGTGCCATTTCTGGGACACTAGTTAACAATGAGCAGTTCTTC. As protein: CAISGTLVNNEQFF.

The chain links TRBV9 to TRBJ2-2; TRBD1 is a possible D gene (6 bases). Trimming left V 3 bases short and J 8 bases short, with 17 bases between. Per germline, CDR1 SGDLS and CDR2 YYNGEE. This CDR3 region has 15 residues. CDR3 in amino acids: CASSGTLRGSGELFF. The CDR3 DNA reads as TGTGCCAGCAGCGGTACCCTCAGGGGATCAGGGGAGCTGTTTTTT.

The J gene is TRBJ1-3, the V gene TRBV4-2; D might be TRBD1 (5 bases). The CDR3 is 14 amino acids. V lost 2 bases to trimming and J lost 1 base, with 6 bases between them. CDR1 is LGHNA, CDR2 YNFKEQ, per germline. The CDR3 spells CASSQSGSGNTIYF. The CDR3 DNA follows: TGTGCCAGCAGCCAATCAGGGTCTGGAAACACCATATATTTT.

The chain links TRBV27 to TRBJ2-3; no clear D gene. The CDR3 contains 12 residues. Looked up from germline, CDR1 is MNHEY and CDR2 is SMNVEV (reference sequence). Trimming cost V 6 bases and J 0 bases, with 4 bases left between them. DNA of the CDR3: TGTGCCAGCAGGCGTAGCACAGATACGCAGTATTTT. Translating it yields CASRRSTDTQYF.

The chain has TRBV6-5 and TRBJ1-1; 9 nucleotides match TRBD1. The CDR3 has 16 residues. V gave up 4 bases and J gave up 5 bases; unmatched junction bases: 11. Germline V CDR1 and CDR2: MNHEY, SVGAGI. CDR3 residues: CASSSRGQGYRTEAFF. The CDR3 DNA follows: TGTGCCAGCAGTTCCCGGGGACAGGGCTACAGGACTGAAGCTTTCTTT.

This clone came up a few times. This chain connects TRBV6-1 to TRBJ1-2; D ambiguous. Trimming left V 1 base short and J 3 bases short, with 6 bases between. The CDR3 is 13 residues long. From germline, CDR1 is MNHNS and CDR2 SASEGT. CDR3 in DNA: TGTGCCAGCAGTGAAGAGGGAGACTATGGCTACACCTTC. It translates to CASSEEGDYGYTF.

This chain links TRBV23-1 with TRBJ2-7; possible D gene TRBD1, 6 bases. TRBV23-1 is given ORF status, its function remaining uncertain. The germline V and J ends were trimmed by 4 bases and 4 bases, with 32 bases remaining between them. The CDR3 runs to 20 residues. The CDR3: CASSPSTMSSPDRRLYEQYF. The CDR3, as DNA: TGCGCCAGCAGTCCCTCTACAATGTCCTCTCCCGACAGGCGGCTATACGAGCAGTACTTC.

V is TRBV5-1 and J is TRBJ2-3; tentatively, D is TRBD2 (5 bases). Trimming took 4 bases from V and 2 from J, leaving 14 bases between them. The germline V gene encodes CDR1 SGHRS and CDR2 YFSETQ. This CDR3 is built from 15 residues. This CDR3 is CASSNTVLATDTQYF. As DNA, the CDR3 is TGCGCCAGCAGCAATACAGTCCTAGCCACAGATACGCAGTATTTT.

The chain couples TRBV4-1 to TRBJ1-1; D is possibly TRBD1 (5 bases). Trimming left V 1 base short and J 0 bases short, with 9 bases between. This CDR3 has 15 residues. Germline-derived CDR1 and CDR2 are MGHRA and YSYEKL. The CDR3 DNA reads as TGCGCCAGCAGCCAAGTGGGGGGATTGAACACTGAAGCTTTCTTT. Translation gives CASSQVGGLNTEAFF.

The J gene is TRBJ1-5, the V gene TRBV6-1; D might be TRBD1 (5 bases). The CDR3 contains 17 residues. V lost 2 bases to trimming and J lost 1 base, with 15 bases between them. Germline assignment: CDR1 MNHNS and CDR2 SASEGT. The CDR3 protein is CASSEWAGIRSNQPQHF. For the CDR3, the DNA is TGTGCCAGCAGTGAATGGGCAGGGATTAGGAGCAATCAGCCCCAGCATTTT.

The chain combines TRBV4-1 with TRBJ1-5, with TRBD1 as a possible D gene (5 bases). Germline CDR1 and CDR2: MGHRA and YSYEKL. Trimming left V 6 bases short and J 4 bases short, with 13 bases between. The CDR3 has 14 residues. In DNA form, the CDR3 reads TGCGCCAGCAGGAAGGGGTTCGGAAATCAGCCCCAGCATTTT. This encodes CASRKGFGNQPQHF.

The chain uses TRBV28 and TRBJ2-4, with a tentative D call TRBD2 (6 bases). Germline CDR1 and CDR2: MDHEN and SYDVKM. Trimming pared 6 bases from V and 8 bases from J, leaving 17 bases between. This CDR3 is built from 14 residues. CDR3 region: CASRGRSPWDIQYF. The CDR3 DNA is TGTGCCAGCAGAGGGAGGAGCCCTTGGGACATTCAGTACTTC. The full variable domain, in which reference TRBV28 and TRBJ2-4 provide the parts outside the CDR3, is DVKVTQSSRYLVKRTGEKVFLECVQDMDHENMFWYRQDPGLGLRLIYFSYDVKMKEKGDIPEGYSVSREKKERFSLILESASTNQTSMYLCASRGRSPWDIQYFGAGTRLSVL.

The rearrangement joins TRBV10-3 to TRBJ2-5; TRBD1 is a possible D gene (6 bases). V was shortened by 3 bases and J by 4 bases, with 15 bases between the two germline ends. Germline CDR1 and CDR2: ENHRY and SYGVKD. This CDR3 is built from 15 residues. The CDR3 DNA sequence: TGTGCCATCAGTGAAGGCCAGGGGAAGCTAGAGACCCAGTACTTC. Amino acid sequence: CAISEGQGKLETQYF.

The chain has TRBV18 and TRBJ2-7, with unresolved D. The CDR3 has 13 residues. Germline CDR1 is KGHSH and CDR2 is LQKENI. The V end lost 2 bases, the J end lost 2 bases, and 7 bases lay between the germline ends. CDR3 in DNA: TGTGCCAGCTCACCAGTCGGTGCCTACGAGCAGTACTTC. Translated, it gives CASSPVGAYEQYF.

V is TRBV7-3 and J is TRBJ2-1; D may be TRBD1 (6 bases). This CDR3 has 16 residues. Trimming took 0 bases from V and 4 from J, leaving 13 bases between them. Germline CDR1 and CDR2: SGHTA and FQGTGA. This CDR3 is CASSLTGDRIYNEQFF. Written as DNA, the CDR3 is TGTGCCAGCAGCTTAACGGGAGACAGGATTTACAATGAGCAGTTCTTC.